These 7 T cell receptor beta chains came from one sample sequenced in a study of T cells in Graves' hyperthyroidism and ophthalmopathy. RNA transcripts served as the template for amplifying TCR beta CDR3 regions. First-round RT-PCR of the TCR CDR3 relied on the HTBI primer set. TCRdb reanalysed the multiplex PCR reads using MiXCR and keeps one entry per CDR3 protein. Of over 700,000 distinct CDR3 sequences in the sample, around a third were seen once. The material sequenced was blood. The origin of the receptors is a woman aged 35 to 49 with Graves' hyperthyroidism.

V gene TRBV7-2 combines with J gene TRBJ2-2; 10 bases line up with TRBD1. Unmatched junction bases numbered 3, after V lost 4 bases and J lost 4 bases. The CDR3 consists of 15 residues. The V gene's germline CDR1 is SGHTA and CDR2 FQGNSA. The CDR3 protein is CASSSGQGFTGELFF. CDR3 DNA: TGTGCCAGCAGCTCGGGACAGGGGTTCACCGGGGAGCTGTTTTTT. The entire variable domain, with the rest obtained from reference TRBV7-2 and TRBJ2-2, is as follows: GAGVSQSPSNKVTEKGKDVELRCDPISGHTALYWYRQSLGQGLEFLIYFQGNSAPDKSGLPSDRFSAERTGGSVSTLTIQRTQQEDSAVYLCASSSGQGFTGELFFGEGSRLTVL.

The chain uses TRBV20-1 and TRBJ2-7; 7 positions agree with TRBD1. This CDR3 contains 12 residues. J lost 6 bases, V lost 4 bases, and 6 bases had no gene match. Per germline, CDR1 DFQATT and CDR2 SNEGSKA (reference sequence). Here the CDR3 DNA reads TGCAGTGCTACGACAGGGAGAACCGAGCAGTACTTC. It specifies CSATTGRTEQYF.

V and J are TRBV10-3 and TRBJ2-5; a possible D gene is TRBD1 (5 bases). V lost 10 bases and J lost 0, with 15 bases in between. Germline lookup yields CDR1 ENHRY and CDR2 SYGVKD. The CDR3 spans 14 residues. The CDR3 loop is CASRVRGYQETQYF. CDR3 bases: TGTGCCAGCAGAGTAAGGGGATACCAAGAGACCCAGTACTTC.

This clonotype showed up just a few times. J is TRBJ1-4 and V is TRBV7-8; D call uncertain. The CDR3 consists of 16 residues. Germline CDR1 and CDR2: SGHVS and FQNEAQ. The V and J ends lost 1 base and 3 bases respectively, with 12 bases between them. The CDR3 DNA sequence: TGTGCCAGCAGCTTAGAAGGTTACAGATCTAATGAAAAACTGTTTTTT. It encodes CASSLEGYRSNEKLFF. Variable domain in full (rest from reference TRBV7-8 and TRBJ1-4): GAGVSQSPRYKVAKRGQDVALRCDPISGHVSLFWYQQALGQGPEFLTYFQNEAQLDKSGLPSDRFFAERPEGSVSTLKIQRTQQEDSAVYLCASSLEGYRSNEKLFFGSGTQLSVL.

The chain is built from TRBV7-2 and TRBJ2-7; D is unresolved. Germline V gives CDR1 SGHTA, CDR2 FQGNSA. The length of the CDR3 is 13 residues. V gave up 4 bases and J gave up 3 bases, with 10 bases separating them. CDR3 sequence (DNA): TGTGCCAGCAGCTCCCTGGACGGCTACGAGCAGTACTTC. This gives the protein CASSSLDGYEQYF. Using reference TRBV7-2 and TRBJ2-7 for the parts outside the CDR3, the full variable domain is GAGVSQSPSNKVTEKGKDVELRCDPISGHTALYWYRQSLGQGLEFLIYFQGNSAPDKSGLPSDRFSAERTGGSVSTLTIQRTQQEDSAVYLCASSSLDGYEQYFGPGTRLTVT.

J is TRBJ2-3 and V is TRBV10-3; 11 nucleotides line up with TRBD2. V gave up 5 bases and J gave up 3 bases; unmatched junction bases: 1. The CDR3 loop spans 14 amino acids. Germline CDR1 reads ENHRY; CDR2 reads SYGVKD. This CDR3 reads CAISRLAGTDTQYF. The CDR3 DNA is TGTGCCATCAGTAGACTAGCGGGAACAGATACGCAGTATTTT.

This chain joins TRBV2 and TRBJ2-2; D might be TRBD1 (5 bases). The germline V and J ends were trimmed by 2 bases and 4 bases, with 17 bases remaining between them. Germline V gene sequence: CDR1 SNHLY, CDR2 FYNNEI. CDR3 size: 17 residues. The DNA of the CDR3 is TGTGCCAGCAGTGAAAGTCACCTGACAGCAGCCACCGGGGAGCTGTTTTTT. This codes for CASSESHLTAATGELFF.